This passage covers 19 T cell receptor beta chains from one sample sequenced in a study of T cell repertoires in cytomegalovirus infection. These receptors lack a known antigen. TCRdb re-analysed the reads in MiXCR, keeping a single row per CDR3 protein. The sample lists about 770,000 distinct CDR3 sequences; 25% to 30% were seen once. The material sequenced was cultured CD8+ T cells from PBMCs, taken from culture after CMV antigen stimulation. The receptors derive from a human donor in good health (CMV status not recorded). Some clones in this sample may be carry-over from other donors' samples.

The chain employs TRBV19 and TRBJ2-1; TRBD2 might be the D (5 bases). The CDR3 totals 15 residues. Per germline, CDR1 LNHDA and CDR2 SQIVND (reference sequence). Trimming removed 3 bases from V and 0 bases from J, with 9 bases in between. The CDR3 sequence: CASSIYEGSYNEQFF. CDR3 DNA: TGTGCCAGTAGTATTTATGAGGGCTCCTACAATGAGCAGTTCTTC.

Of note for this clonotype: The conserved final phenylalanine or tryptophan is absent from the CDR3, which likely points to a read error. The chain recombines TRBV9 with TRBJ1-1; 7 bases line up with TRBD1. CDR1 SGDLS and CDR2 YYNGEE come from the germline V gene. The CDR3 has 14 amino acids. V gave up 2 bases and J gave up 0 bases; unmatched junction bases: 1. CDR3 in amino acids: CASSVGTVNTEAFL. CDR3 nucleotide sequence: TGTGCCAGCAGCGTCGGGACAGTGAACACTGAAGCTTTCCTT.

This clonotype occurred a few times. The CDR3 is CASLDRGKPNYGYTF. For the CDR3, the DNA is TGCGCCAGCCTCGACAGGGGAAAGCCTAACTATGGCTACACCTTC. The V gene is TRBV10-2, the J gene TRBJ1-2; 8 nucleotides align to TRBD1. V was clipped by 8 bases and J by 0 bases; unmatched bases: 8. This CDR3 contains 15 residues. Germline-derived CDR1 and CDR2 are WSHSY and SAAADI.

The J gene is TRBJ2-1, the V gene TRBV6-1; D assignment may be TRBD1 or TRBD2 (6 bases each). V gave up 0 bases and J gave up 6 bases, with 12 bases separating them. CDR1 is MNHNS and CDR2 is SASEGT in the germline V gene. The CDR3 length is 15 residues. In DNA, the CDR3 is TGTGCCAGCAGTGAAGCCTGGGGGGCCTGCAATGAGCAGTTCTTC. Amino acid sequence: CASSEAWGACNEQFF.

The V and J genes are TRBV14 and TRBJ2-7; D call uncertain. The germline gives CDR1 SGHDN, CDR2 FVKESK. Trimming left V 1 base short and J 3 bases short, with 4 bases between. CDR3 length: 12 residues. The CDR3 DNA follows: TGTGCCAGCAGCCAAGTCAACTACGAGCAGTACTTC. Its protein product is CASSQVNYEQYF.

The chain combines TRBV5-1 with TRBJ1-1; D not resolved. The CDR3 has 15 amino acids. Trimming left V 0 bases short and J 1 base short, with 10 bases between. CDR1 SGHRS and CDR2 YFSETQ come from the germline V gene. Written as DNA, the CDR3 is TGCGCCAGCAGCTTGGAGGTGCCAGGGAACACTGAAGCTTTCTTT. Protein sequence: CASSLEVPGNTEAFF.

This clonotype occurred a few times. V is TRBV12-3 or TRBV12-4 and J is TRBJ1-5, with 7 bases aligning to TRBD1. V gave up 4 bases and J gave up 0 bases; unmatched junction bases: 15. The CDR3 totals 19 residues. The CDR3: CASSSDRDLKDYSNQPQHF. The CDR3 nucleotides read TGTGCCAGCAGTTCTGACAGGGATCTTAAAGATTATAGCAATCAGCCCCAGCATTTT.

This clonotype was recorded many times. This chain links TRBV7-9 with TRBJ2-3, with TRBD2 identical over 9 bases. This CDR3 has 16 amino acids. The V segment lost 6 bases and the J segment 0 bases; nucleotides outside the gene matches: 7. Looked up from germline, CDR1 is SEHNR and CDR2 is FQNEAQ (reference sequence). The CDR3 coding sequence is TGTGCCAGCAGGCCCGCGGGGGGGCCGAGCACAGATACGCAGTATTTT. It specifies CASRPAGGPSTDTQYF. Filled out from reference TRBV7-9 and TRBJ2-3, the complete variable domain reads DTGVSQNPRHKITKRGQNVTFRCDPISEHNRLYWYRQTLGQGPEFLTYFQNEAQLEKSRLLSDRFSAERPKGSFSTLEIQRTEQGDSAMYLCASRPAGGPSTDTQYFGPGTRLTVL.

The V call is TRBV28, the J call TRBJ1-2, with D uncertain. V was trimmed by 6 bases and J by 2 bases, leaving 25 bases between them. Germline lookup yields CDR1 MDHEN and CDR2 SYDVKM. The CDR3 consists of 18 residues. The CDR3 nucleotides read TGTGCCAGCAGCGACCCCTCCACGGCGCTTTCTCCGAACTATGGCTACACCTTC. Its translation: CASSDPSTALSPNYGYTF.

This clonotype was found once. CDR3 DNA sequence: TGTGCCAGCAGCCACGTGCCTGACCAGTACAATGAGCAGTTCTTC. Translating gives CASSHVPDQYNEQFF. The chain carries TRBV5-4 and TRBJ2-1; D unresolved. Germline CDR1 is SGHNT and CDR2 is YYREEE (reference sequence). V lost 4 bases and J lost 4, with 15 bases in between. This CDR3 is built from 15 residues.

The V call is TRBV12-3 or TRBV12-4, the J call TRBJ2-1, with 8 bases that match TRBD1. J lost 8 bases, V lost 5 bases, and 2 bases had no gene match. This CDR3 contains 12 residues. CDR3 in amino acids: CASSTQGDEQFF. DNA for the CDR3: TGTGCCAGCAGTACACAGGGGGATGAGCAGTTCTTC.

The chain combines TRBV27 with TRBJ2-7, with a tentative D call TRBD2 (7 bases). The CDR3 is made up of 14 amino acids. V lost 6 bases to trimming and J lost 2 bases, with 14 bases between them. Germline lookup yields CDR1 MNHEY and CDR2 SMNVEV (reference sequence). The CDR3 region has the DNA TGTGCCAGCAGCCCCGGGGGGCTCACCTACGAGCAGTACTTC. Its translation: CASSPGGLTYEQYF.

J is TRBJ1-6 and V is TRBV2; D is uncertain. This CDR3 has 14 amino acids. Germline V gene lookup returns CDR1 SNHLY and CDR2 FYNNEI. The germline V and J ends were trimmed by 1 base and 10 bases, with 11 bases remaining between them. The CDR3 nucleotides read TGTGCCAGCAGTGAAGAGCCGCTTGCCTCACCCCTCCACTTT. Protein sequence: CASSEEPLASPLHF.

The sample holds many counts of this clonotype. Germline is not matched at one junction end, which may reflect a read error. The rearrangement joins TRBV5-1 to TRBJ2-3; D unresolved. Germline assignment: CDR1 SGHRS and CDR2 YFSETQ. This CDR3 spans 12 amino acids. The CDR3 bases are TGTGCCAGCAGATCAGGCACAGATACGCAGTATTTT. This encodes CASRSGTDTQYF. Full variable domain (outside the CDR3, taken from reference TRBV5-1 and TRBJ2-3): KAGVTQTPRYLIKTRGQQVTLSCSPISGHRSVSWYQQTPGQGLQFLFEYFSETQRNKGNFPGRFSGRQFSNSRSEMNVSTLELGDSALYLCASRSGTDTQYFGPGTRLTVL.

The gene calls are TRBV7-3 and TRBJ1-1; the D is unclear. Germline V gives CDR1 SGHTA, CDR2 FQGTGA. The CDR3 has 14 residues. V dropped 1 base and J dropped 3 bases, with 9 bases sitting between them. In DNA form, the CDR3 reads TGTGCCAGCAGCTTAAATGGTGGGGACACTGAAGCTTTCTTT. Translation gives CASSLNGGDTEAFF. Full variable domain (rest looked up from reference TRBV7-3 and TRBJ1-1): GAGVSQTPSNKVTEKGKYVELRCDPISGHTALYWYRQSLGQGPEFLIYFQGTGAADDSGLPNDRFFAVRPEGSVSTLKIQRTERGDSAVYLCASSLNGGDTEAFFGQGTRLTVV.

This rearrangement joins TRBV27 to TRBJ1-2; tentatively, D is TRBD1 (5 bases). V was clipped by 5 bases and J by 2 bases, with 12 bases between them. This CDR3 has 14 residues. The V gene's germline CDR1 is MNHEY and CDR2 SMNVEV (reference sequence). The CDR3 region has the DNA TGTGCCAGCAGTCCGCAGGGTTGGAACTATGGCTACACCTTC. This translates into CASSPQGWNYGYTF.

The gene calls are TRBV29-1 and TRBJ1-4; D gene unclear. The CDR3 covers 13 residues. The V end lost 7 bases, the J end lost 4 bases, and 13 bases lay between the germline ends. Germline lookup yields CDR1 SQVTM and CDR2 ANQGSEA. This CDR3 reads CSAAGPINEKLFF. CDR3 DNA: TGCAGCGCCGCCGGGCCGATTAATGAAAAACTGTTTTTT.

There are a few counts of this clonotype. The V gene is TRBV10-1, the J gene TRBJ2-2; TRBD2 agrees at 8 bases. V shed 10 bases and J 4 bases; nucleotides not matched to a gene: 2. This CDR3 comprises 12 residues. Germline CDR1 reads WNHNN; CDR2 reads SYGVQD (reference sequence). This CDR3 is CATLAGTGELFF. The DNA for the CDR3 is TGCGCCACCCTAGCGGGCACCGGGGAGCTGTTTTTT.

This clonotype was counted once. This rearrangement joins TRBV6-2 or TRBV6-3 to TRBJ1-5; D gene uncertain. The CDR3 length is 14 residues. V was clipped by 7 bases and J by 4 bases, with 14 bases between them. Germline CDR1 is MNHEY and CDR2 is SVGEGT. The CDR3 loop reads CASMPPDVNQPQHF. In nucleotides, the CDR3 is TGTGCCAGCATGCCGCCGGACGTAAATCAGCCCCAGCATTTT.